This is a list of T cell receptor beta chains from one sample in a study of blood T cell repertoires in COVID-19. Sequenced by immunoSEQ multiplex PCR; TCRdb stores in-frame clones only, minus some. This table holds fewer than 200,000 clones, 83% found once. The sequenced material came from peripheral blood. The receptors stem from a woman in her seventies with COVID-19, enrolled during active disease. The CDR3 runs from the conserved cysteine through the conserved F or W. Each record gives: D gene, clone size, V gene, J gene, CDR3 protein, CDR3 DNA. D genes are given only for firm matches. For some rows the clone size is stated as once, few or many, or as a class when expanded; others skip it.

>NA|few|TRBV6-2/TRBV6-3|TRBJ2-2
CASSYSRATGELFF
TGTGCCAGCAGTTACTCGCGCGCCACCGGGGAGCTGTTTTTT
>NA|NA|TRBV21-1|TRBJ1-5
CAVRGQTNQPQHF
TGTGCCGTCCGAGGGCAGACAAATCAGCCCCAGCATTTT
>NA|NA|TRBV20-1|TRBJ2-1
CSAKSSYEQFF
TGCAGTGCTAAGTCTAGCTATGAGCAGTTCTTC
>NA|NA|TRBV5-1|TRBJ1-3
CASSSNRETGNTIYF
TGCGCCAGCAGCTCAAACAGGGAAACTGGAAACACCATATATTTT
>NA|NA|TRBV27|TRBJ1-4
CASRSQGIGNEKLFF
TGTGCCAGCAGATCCCAGGGTATCGGAAATGAAAAACTGTTTTTT
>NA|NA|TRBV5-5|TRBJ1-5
CASSLATPGSVSINQPQHF
TGTGCCAGCAGCTTGGCGACACCAGGGTCGGTCTCAATCAATCAGCCCCAGCATTTT
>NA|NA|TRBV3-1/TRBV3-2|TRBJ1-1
CASSQYSGGDNTEAFF
TGTGCCAGCAGCCAATATTCTGGGGGGGATAACACTGAAGCTTTCTTT
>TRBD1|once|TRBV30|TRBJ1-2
CAWSKITGGYGYTF
TGTGCCTGGAGTAAGATAACAGGGGGGTACGGCTACACCTTC
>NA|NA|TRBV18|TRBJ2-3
CASSPADTQYF
TGTGCCAGCTCACCAGCGGATACGCAGTATTTT
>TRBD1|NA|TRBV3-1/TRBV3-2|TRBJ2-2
CASSQRYRGVTGELFF
TGTGCCAGCAGCCAACGTTACAGGGGAGTCACCGGGGAGCTGTTTTTT
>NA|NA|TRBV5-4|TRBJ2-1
CASSLGGGGISYNEQFF
TGTGCCAGCAGCTTGGGGGGAGGGGGTATCTCCTACAATGAGCAGTTCTTC
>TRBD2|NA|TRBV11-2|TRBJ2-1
CASSLAAGVRNEQFF
TGTGCCAGCAGCTTAGCAGCGGGAGTACGAAATGAGCAGTTCTTC
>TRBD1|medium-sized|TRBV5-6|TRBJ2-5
CASSLGIGTGYNETQYF
TGTGCCAGCAGCTTGGGCATTGGGACAGGGTATAACGAGACCCAGTACTTC
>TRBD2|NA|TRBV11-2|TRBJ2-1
CASSPGLAGHEQFF
TGTGCCAGCAGCCCGGGACTAGCGGGACATGAGCAGTTCTTC
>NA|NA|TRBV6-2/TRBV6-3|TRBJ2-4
CASSPHWGGELAKNIQYF
TGTGCCAGCAGTCCCCACTGGGGCGGAGAATTAGCCAAAAACATTCAGTACTTC
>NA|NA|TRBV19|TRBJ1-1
CASSTTGLGRAFF
TGTGCCAGTAGTACCACGGGACTCGGGCGAGCTTTCTTT
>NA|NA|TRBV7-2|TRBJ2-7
CASSLGSVSYEQYF
TGTGCCAGCAGCTTAGGTTCCGTCTCCTACGAGCAGTACTTC